The present T cell receptor beta chain was sequenced within a study of T cells in Graves' hyperthyroidism and ophthalmopathy. Researchers amplified the TCR beta CDR3 regions from RNA transcripts. TCR CDR3 regions were first amplified by RT-PCR with HTBI primers. TCRdb itself ran the multiplex PCR reads through MiXCR, one entry per CDR3 protein. Altogether fewer than 850,000 distinct CDR3 sequences are present, around 15% being singletons, with the ten largest covering 15%. This clonotype came up many times. This TCR was sampled from a man over 45 with Graves' hyperthyroidism. Sequenced sample: blood.

The CDR3 protein is CASRPGTGIGGYEQYF. CDR3 DNA sequence: TGTGCCAGCAGACCAGGGACGGGAATAGGAGGCTACGAGCAGTACTTC. The V gene is TRBV12-3 or TRBV12-4, the J gene TRBJ2-7, with D perhaps assigned TRBD1 or TRBD2 (5 bases each). This CDR3 has 16 amino acids. V lost 6 bases to trimming and J lost 3 bases, with 21 bases between them.